The text below deals with one T cell receptor beta chain. What it binds is not known. The sample originates from a study of T cell repertoires in cytomegalovirus infection. Findings of the study overall: Clonotype analysis showed dominance of the ex vivo response by HLA-C-restricted CMV-specific TCR beta clonotypes.

One entry per CDR3 protein, called by TCRdb with MiXCR from the reads. The table lists hundreds of thousands of distinct CDR3 sequences, about two fifths of them singletons. The V and J ends lost 6 bases and 5 bases, in that order; junction bases with no gene match: 7. Germline CDR1 reads MNHEY; CDR2 reads SMNVEV (reference sequence). The CDR3 has 14 residues. This chain joins TRBV27 and TRBJ2-1, with 7 bases identical to TRBD2. The material sequenced was cultured PBMCs, taken from culture after CMV antigen stimulation. This sequence was found in a human donor in good health (CMV status not recorded). Some clones in this sample may be carry-over from other donors' samples. CDR3 sequence reads: CASRGLADDNEQFF. CDR3 DNA sequence: TGTGCCAGCAGGGGGCTAGCGGATGACAATGAGCAGTTCTTC.